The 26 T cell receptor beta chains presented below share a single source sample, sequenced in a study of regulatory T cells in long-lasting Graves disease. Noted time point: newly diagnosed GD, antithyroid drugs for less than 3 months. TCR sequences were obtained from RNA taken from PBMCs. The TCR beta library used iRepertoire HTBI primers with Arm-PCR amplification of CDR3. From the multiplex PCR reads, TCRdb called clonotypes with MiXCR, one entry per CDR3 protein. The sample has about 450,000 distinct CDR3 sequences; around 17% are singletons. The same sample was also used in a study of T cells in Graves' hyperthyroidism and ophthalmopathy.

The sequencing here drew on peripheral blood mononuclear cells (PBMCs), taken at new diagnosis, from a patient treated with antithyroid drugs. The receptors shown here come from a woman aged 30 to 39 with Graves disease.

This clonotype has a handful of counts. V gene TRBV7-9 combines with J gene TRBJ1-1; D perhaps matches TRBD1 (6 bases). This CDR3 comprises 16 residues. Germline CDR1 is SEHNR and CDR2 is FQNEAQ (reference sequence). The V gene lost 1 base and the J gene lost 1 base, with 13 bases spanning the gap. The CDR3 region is CASSLGNRARNTEAFF. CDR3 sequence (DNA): TGTGCCAGCAGCTTAGGGAACAGGGCCCGGAACACTGAAGCTTTCTTT. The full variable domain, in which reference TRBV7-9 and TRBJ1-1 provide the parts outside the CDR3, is DTGVSQNPRHKITKRGQNVTFRCDPISEHNRLYWYRQTLGQGPEFLTYFQNEAQLEKSRLLSDRFSAERPKGSFSTLEIQRTEQGDSAMYLCASSLGNRARNTEAFFGQGTRLTVV.

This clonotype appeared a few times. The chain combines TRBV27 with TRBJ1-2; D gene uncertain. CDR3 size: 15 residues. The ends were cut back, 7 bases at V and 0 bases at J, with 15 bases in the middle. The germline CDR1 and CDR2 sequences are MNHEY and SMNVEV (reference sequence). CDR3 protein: CASTWSAPANYGYTF. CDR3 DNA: TGTGCCAGCACCTGGTCGGCCCCAGCTAACTATGGCTACACCTTC.

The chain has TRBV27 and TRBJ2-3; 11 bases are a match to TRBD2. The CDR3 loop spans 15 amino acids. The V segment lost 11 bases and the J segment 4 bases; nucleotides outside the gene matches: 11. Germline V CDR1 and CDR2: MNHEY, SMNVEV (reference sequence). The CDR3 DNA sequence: TGTGCCGGAAGGATAGCGGGAGGGCTTTCAGATACGCAGTATTTT. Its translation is CAGRIAGGLSDTQYF.

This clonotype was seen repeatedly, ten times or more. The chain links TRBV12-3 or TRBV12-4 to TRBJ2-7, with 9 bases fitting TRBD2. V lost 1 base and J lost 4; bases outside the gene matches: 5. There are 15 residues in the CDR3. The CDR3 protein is CASSLGLAGTYEQYF. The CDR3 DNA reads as TGTGCCAGCAGTTTAGGCCTAGCGGGGACTTACGAGCAGTACTTC.

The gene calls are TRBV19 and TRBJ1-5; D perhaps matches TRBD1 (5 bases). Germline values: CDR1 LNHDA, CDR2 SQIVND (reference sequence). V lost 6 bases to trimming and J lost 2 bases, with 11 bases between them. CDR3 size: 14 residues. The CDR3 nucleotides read TGTGCCAGTAGCTCCGGGGCGGGCAATCAGCCCCAGCATTTT. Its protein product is CASSSGAGNQPQHF.

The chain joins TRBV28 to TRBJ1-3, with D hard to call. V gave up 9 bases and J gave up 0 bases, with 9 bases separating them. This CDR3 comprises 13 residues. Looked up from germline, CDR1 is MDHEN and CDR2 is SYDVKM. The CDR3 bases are TGTGCCAGTATCCGGGTCTCTGGAAACACCATATATTTT. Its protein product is CASIRVSGNTIYF.

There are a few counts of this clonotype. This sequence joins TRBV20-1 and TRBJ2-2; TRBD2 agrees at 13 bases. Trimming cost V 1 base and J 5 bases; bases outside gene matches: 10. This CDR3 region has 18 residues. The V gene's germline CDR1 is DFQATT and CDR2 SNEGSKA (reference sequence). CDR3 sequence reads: CSARVTSGRAKSTGELFF. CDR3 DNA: TGCAGTGCTAGAGTAACTAGCGGGAGGGCCAAATCGACCGGGGAGCTGTTTTTT.

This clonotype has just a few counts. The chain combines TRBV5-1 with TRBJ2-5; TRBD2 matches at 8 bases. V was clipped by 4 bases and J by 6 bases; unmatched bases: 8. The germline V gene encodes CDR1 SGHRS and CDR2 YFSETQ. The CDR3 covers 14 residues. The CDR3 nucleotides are TGCGCCAGCAGCCAAGGACTAGCACGGCAGACCCAGTACTTC. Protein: CASSQGLARQTQYF.

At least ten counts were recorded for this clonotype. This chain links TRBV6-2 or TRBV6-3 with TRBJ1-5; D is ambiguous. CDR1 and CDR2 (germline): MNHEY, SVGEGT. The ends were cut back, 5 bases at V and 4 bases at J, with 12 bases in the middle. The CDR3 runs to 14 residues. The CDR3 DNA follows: TGTGCCAGCAGTCAGGAGTGGCTAAATCAGCCCCAGCATTTT. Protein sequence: CASSQEWLNQPQHF.

CDR3 amino acids: CASSQDGNQPQHF. The CDR3 coding sequence is TGTGCCAGCTCCCAGGATGGCAATCAGCCCCAGCATTTT. The genes are TRBV18 and TRBJ1-5; D ambiguous. The CDR3 consists of 13 residues. CDR1 is KGHSH and CDR2 is LQKENI in the germline V gene. V lost 6 bases and J 2 bases, leaving 8 bases between the germline ends.

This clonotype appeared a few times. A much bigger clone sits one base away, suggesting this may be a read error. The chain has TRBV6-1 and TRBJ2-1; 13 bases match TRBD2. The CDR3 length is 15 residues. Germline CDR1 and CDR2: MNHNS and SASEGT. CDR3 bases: TGTGCCAGTTTACTAGCGGGAGGGTATAGGAATGGGCAGTTCTTC. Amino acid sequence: CASLLAGGYRNGQFF.

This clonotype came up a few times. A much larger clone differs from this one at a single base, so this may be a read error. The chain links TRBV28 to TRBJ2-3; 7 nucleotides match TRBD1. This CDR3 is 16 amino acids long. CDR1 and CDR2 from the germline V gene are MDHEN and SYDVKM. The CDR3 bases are TGTGCCAGCAGTTCAAGGAGGACAGATGGGACAGATGCGCAGTATTTT. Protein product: CASSSRRTDGTDAQYF.

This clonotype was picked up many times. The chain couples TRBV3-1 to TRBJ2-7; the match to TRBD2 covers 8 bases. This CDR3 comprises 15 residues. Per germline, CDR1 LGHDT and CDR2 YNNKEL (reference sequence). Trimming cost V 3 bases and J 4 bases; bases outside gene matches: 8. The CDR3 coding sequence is TGTGCCAGCAGCCACGCCACTAGCGGACCTTACGAGCAGTACTTC. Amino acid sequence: CASSHATSGPYEQYF.

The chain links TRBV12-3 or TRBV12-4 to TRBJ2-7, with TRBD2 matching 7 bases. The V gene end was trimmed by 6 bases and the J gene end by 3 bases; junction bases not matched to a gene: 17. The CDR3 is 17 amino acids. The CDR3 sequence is CASSSPSRRETNYEQYF. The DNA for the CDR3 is TGTGCCAGCAGCTCCCCTTCTAGGCGGGAGACAAACTACGAGCAGTACTTC.

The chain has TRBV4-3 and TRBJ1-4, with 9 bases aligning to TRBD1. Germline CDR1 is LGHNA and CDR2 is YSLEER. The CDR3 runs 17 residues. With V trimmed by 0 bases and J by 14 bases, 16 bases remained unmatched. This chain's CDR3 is CASSQDSSGQGCSGLFF. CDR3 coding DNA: TGCGCCAGCAGCCAAGACTCGTCGGGACAGGGCTGTTCTGGGCTGTTTTTT.

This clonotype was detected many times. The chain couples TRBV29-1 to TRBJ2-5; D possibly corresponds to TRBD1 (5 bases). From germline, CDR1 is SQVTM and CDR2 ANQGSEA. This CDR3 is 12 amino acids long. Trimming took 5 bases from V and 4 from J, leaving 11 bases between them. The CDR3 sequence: CSVYATAETQYF. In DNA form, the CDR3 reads TGCAGCGTTTATGCGACAGCAGAGACCCAGTACTTC.

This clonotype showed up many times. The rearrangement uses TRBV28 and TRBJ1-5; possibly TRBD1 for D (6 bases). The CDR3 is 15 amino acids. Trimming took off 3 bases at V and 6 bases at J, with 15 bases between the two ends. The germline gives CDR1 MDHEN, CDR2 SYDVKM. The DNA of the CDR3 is TGTGCCAGCAGTTTGTATTTACAGGGAGGTCAGCCCCAGCATTTT. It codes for CASSLYLQGGQPQHF.

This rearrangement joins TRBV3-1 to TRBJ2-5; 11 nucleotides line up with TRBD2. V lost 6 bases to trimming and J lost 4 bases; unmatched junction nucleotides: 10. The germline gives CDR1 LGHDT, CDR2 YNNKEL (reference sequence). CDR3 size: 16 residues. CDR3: CASSPSLGLAGETQYF. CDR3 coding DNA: TGTGCCAGCAGTCCGAGCCTTGGACTAGCGGGAGAGACCCAGTACTTC.

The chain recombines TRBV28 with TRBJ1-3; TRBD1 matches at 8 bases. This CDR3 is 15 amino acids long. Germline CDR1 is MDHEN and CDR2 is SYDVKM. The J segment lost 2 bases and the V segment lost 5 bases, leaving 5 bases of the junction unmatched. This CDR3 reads CASSLPTGAGNTIYF. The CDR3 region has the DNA TGTGCCAGCAGTCTTCCGACAGGGGCTGGAAACACCATATATTTT.

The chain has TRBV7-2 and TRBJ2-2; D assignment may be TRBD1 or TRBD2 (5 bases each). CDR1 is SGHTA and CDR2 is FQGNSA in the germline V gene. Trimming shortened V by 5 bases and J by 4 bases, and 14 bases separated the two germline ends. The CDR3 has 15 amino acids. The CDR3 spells CASSPRWGTTGELFF. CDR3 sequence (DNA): TGTGCCAGCAGCCCCCGGTGGGGGACCACCGGGGAGCTGTTTTTT. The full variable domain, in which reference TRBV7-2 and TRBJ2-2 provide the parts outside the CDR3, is GAGVSQSPSNKVTEKGKDVELRCDPISGHTALYWYRQSLGQGLEFLIYFQGNSAPDKSGLPSDRFSAERTGGSVSTLTIQRTQQEDSAVYLCASSPRWGTTGELFFGEGSRLTVL.

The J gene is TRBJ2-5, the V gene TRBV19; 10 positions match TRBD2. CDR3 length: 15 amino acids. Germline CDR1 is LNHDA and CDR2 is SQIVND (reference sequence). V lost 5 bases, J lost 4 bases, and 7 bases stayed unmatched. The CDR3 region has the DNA TGTGCCAGTAGTCGGGCTAGCGGGAGACCAGAGACCCAGTACTTC. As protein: CASSRASGRPETQYF.

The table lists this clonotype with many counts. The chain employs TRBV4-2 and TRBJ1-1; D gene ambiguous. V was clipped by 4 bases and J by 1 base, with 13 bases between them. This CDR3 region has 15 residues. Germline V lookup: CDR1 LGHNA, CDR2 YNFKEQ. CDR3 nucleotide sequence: TGTGCCAGCAGCCTCTATCTCGACGGGAACACTGAAGCTTTCTTT. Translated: CASSLYLDGNTEAFF.

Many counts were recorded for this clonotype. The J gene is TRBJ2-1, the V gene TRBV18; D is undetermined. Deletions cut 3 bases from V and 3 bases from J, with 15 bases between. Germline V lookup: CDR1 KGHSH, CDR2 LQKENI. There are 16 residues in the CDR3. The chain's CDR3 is CASSPLVEPYYNEQFF. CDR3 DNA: TGTGCCAGCTCACCCCTCGTCGAACCATACTACAATGAGCAGTTCTTC.

CDR3 protein: CSARDRSGLSYNEQFF. CDR3 nucleotides: TGCAGTGCTAGAGATCGCAGCGGGCTTAGCTACAATGAGCAGTTCTTC. J is TRBJ2-1 and V is TRBV20-1, with a possible D match to TRBD2 (6 bases). This CDR3 is built from 16 residues. Germline V gene sequence: CDR1 DFQATT, CDR2 SNEGSKA (reference sequence). V shed 0 bases and J shed 3 bases, with 15 bases lying between them.

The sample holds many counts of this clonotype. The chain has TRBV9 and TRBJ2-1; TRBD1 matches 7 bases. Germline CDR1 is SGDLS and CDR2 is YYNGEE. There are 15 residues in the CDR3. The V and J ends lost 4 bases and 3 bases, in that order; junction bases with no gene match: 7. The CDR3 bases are TGTGCCAGCAGCACCGGACAGGTTAACTACAATGAGCAGTTCTTC. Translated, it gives CASSTGQVNYNEQFF.

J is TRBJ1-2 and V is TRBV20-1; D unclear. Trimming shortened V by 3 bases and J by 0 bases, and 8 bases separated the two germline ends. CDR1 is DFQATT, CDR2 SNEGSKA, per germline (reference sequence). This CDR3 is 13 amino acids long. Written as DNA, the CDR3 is TGCAGTGCTAGGGTGACGGCTAACTATGGCTACACCTTC. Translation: CSARVTANYGYTF.